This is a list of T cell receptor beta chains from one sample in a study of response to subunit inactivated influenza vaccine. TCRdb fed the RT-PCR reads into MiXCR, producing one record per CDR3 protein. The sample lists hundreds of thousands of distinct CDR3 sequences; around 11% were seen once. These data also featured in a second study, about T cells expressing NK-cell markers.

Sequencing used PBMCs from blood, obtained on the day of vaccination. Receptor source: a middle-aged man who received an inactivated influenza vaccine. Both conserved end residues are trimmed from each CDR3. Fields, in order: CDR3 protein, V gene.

ASSPRRSPRQETQY | TRBV18
ASSVPGDEQY | TRBV3-1
ASSHKRGSQETQY | TRBV11-2
ASSSGQGAREKLF | TRBV7-2
SARNTGSYEQY | TRBV20-1
ASSLHLAGLKASEQY | TRBV18
ASSSVRERHEQF | TRBV7-9
SAAASGTYNEQF | TRBV20-1
AISDRGKTGRYYEQY | TRBV10-3
ASDGGVSGNTIY | TRBV7-2
ASSPGFRGRSMAYEQY | TRBV19
ASSFKQGLYGYT | TRBV5-1
ASSLYGLAGGQETQY | TRBV5-6
ASSPRRARNTEAF | TRBV7-9
ASSFLPGVYGYT | TRBV27
ASSPRDRGDTQY | TRBV4-3
ASSLRDNYGYT | TRBV12-3/TRBV12-4
ASSFRYNEQF | TRBV12-3/TRBV12-4
ASSSGTGAIYGYT | TRBV12-3/TRBV12-4
ASSWTGTRLTYEQY | TRBV12-3/TRBV12-4
ASSVGGREETQY | TRBV9
SASGGASDTQY | TRBV20-1
ASGSVREGMQETQY | TRBV9
AQQRLGGFEVALGGCVNEQY | TRBV7-6
ASSAGLSGGGETQY | TRBV9
ASSGNPADNTGELF | TRBV9
ASSYNEYQPQH | TRBV6-2/TRBV6-3
ASSSATGALALYGYT | TRBV5-6
ASSLVPEGSGNTIY | TRBV7-2
ASSQAGGFYGYT | TRBV3-1
AIRTGGDSGYT | TRBV10-3
ASRVPGSYEQY | TRBV6-6
ASTRRESSYNEQF | TRBV5-1
ASSLRTGGALGDEQF | TRBV6-5
ASSPGINWGGVPSYEQY | TRBV5-1
ASSHRDRATEAF | TRBV12-3/TRBV12-4